These 20 T cell receptor beta chains were sequenced from one sample in a study of blood T cell repertoires in COVID-19. Only in-frame clones appear in the TCRdb table, and some are missing; sequencing was by immunoSEQ multiplex PCR. Among approximately 100,000 clones, 85% to 95% were seen once, and the ten largest hold around 5.8%. Sequencing was performed on peripheral blood. These TCRs come from a man aged 45-65 years with active COVID-19.

This rearrangement joins TRBV2 to TRBJ1-1; TRBD1 aligns across 7 bases. Per the germline V gene, CDR1 is SNHLY and CDR2 is FYNNEI. The trim removed 4 bases at V and 4 bases at J, leaving 3 bases unmatched. The CDR3 totals 13 residues. CDR3 in DNA: TGTGCCAGCAGTGTAGACAGGGCCACTGAAGCTTTCTTT. The encoded protein is CASSVDRATEAFF. Full variable domain (outside the CDR3, taken from reference TRBV2 and TRBJ1-1): EPEVTQTPSHQVTQMGQEVILRCVPISNHLYFYWYRQILGQKVEFLVSFYNNEISEKSEIFDDQFSVERPDGSNFTLKIRSTKLEDSAMYFCASSVDRATEAFFGQGTRLTVV.

V is TRBV5-1 and J is TRBJ2-1, with 13 positions matching TRBD2. CDR1 and CDR2 (germline): SGHRS, YFSETQ. Losses at the gene ends were 4 bases for V and 5 bases for J; bases not matched to a gene: 9. The CDR3 is made up of 17 amino acids. The CDR3 region has the DNA TGCGCCAGCAGCCCACGGACTAGCGGGAGATCGGACAATGAGCAGTTCTTC. Encoded protein: CASSPRTSGRSDNEQFF.

This chain connects TRBV27 to TRBJ2-1; 10 nucleotides agree with TRBD2. The CDR3 spans 16 residues. V lost 4 bases to trimming and J lost 4 bases; unmatched junction nucleotides: 7. The germline CDR1 and CDR2 sequences are MNHEY and SMNVEV (reference sequence). The CDR3 spells CASSSRTSGLYNEQFF. In nucleotides, the CDR3 is TGTGCCAGCAGTTCCCGGACTAGCGGACTATACAATGAGCAGTTCTTC.

The chain joins TRBV24-1 to TRBJ2-7; D ambiguous. This CDR3 region has 13 residues. Germline V gene lookup returns CDR1 KGHDR and CDR2 SFDVKD. V was clipped by 3 bases and J by 0 bases, with 5 bases between them. CDR3 loop: CATSDPISYEQYF. CDR3 bases: TGTGCCACCAGTGATCCAATCTCCTACGAGCAGTACTTC.

This clone was counted a single time. This chain connects TRBV19 to TRBJ2-7; D is perhaps TRBD1 (6 bases). Germline V gene lookup returns CDR1 LNHDA and CDR2 SQIVND (reference sequence). This CDR3 has 16 residues. Between the trimmed V and J ends, which lost 5 bases and 2 bases, there was a span of 19 bases. CDR3 loop: CASSYRAQSATYEQYF. The CDR3 nucleotides are TGTGCCAGTAGTTACAGGGCTCAATCTGCCACCTACGAGCAGTACTTC.

This clone was detected only once. This CDR3 is CASSQGVGGVDEKLFF. CDR3 DNA sequence: TGTGCCAGCAGCCAAGGGGTCGGGGGGGTAGATGAAAAACTGTTTTTT. The chain carries TRBV3-1 (or the pseudogene TRBV3-2) and TRBJ1-4; possibly TRBD1 for D (5 bases). CDR1 and CDR2 from the germline V gene are LGHDT and YNNKEL (reference sequence). The ends were cut back, 1 base at V and 6 bases at J, with 15 bases in the middle. The CDR3 contains 16 residues.

The chain uses TRBV24-1 and TRBJ1-1; 10 nucleotides match TRBD1. The V gene's germline CDR1 is KGHDR and CDR2 SFDVKD. The CDR3 runs to 14 residues. V shed 10 bases and J 4 bases; nucleotides not matched to a gene: 8. The CDR3 nucleotides read TGTGCCACTTACCGGACAGGGGGTCCCACTGAAGCTTTCTTT. This translates into CATYRTGGPTEAFF.

The genes are TRBV7-9 and TRBJ1-2, with a tentative D call TRBD1 (5 bases). CDR3 length: 14 amino acids. Germline CDR1 reads SEHNR; CDR2 reads FQNEAQ (reference sequence). V was pared by 1 base and J by 4 bases, with 10 bases between. This chain's CDR3 is CASSLDGGVYGYTF. The CDR3 nucleotides read TGTGCCAGCAGCTTAGACGGAGGGGTCTATGGCTACACCTTC. The variable domain in full, completed from reference TRBV7-9 and TRBJ1-2, reads DTGVSQNPRHKITKRGQNVTFRCDPISEHNRLYWYRQTLGQGPEFLTYFQNEAQLEKSRLLSDRFSAERPKGSFSTLEIQRTEQGDSAMYLCASSLDGGVYGYTFGSGTRLTVV.

V usage is TRBV19 and J usage is TRBJ1-3, with unresolved D. CDR1 is LNHDA and CDR2 is SQIVND in the germline V gene (reference sequence). V was cut by 4 bases and J by 1 base, with 14 bases left in between. The CDR3 has 16 residues. CDR3 residues: CASSKGRTGSGNTIYF. In DNA, the CDR3 is TGTGCCAGTAGTAAAGGACGGACTGGATCTGGAAACACCATATATTTT.

This clone was picked up one time. The rearrangement joins TRBV5-1 to TRBJ2-3; TRBD2 matches at 9 bases. This CDR3 region has 15 residues. Germline values: CDR1 SGHRS, CDR2 YFSETQ. Unmatched junction bases numbered 9, after V lost 7 bases and J lost 3 bases. CDR3 sequence (DNA): TGCGCCAGCCAACGACTAGCGGAGTTTACAGATACGCAGTATTTT. Translated, it gives CASQRLAEFTDTQYF.

The V gene is TRBV29-1, the J gene TRBJ2-7, with TRBD2 matching over 7 bases. CDR1 and CDR2 (germline): SQVTM, ANQGSEA. CDR3 length: 12 amino acids. The J segment lost 3 bases and the V segment lost 8 bases, leaving 7 bases of the junction unmatched. CDR3 in DNA: TGCAGCCAACTAGCGCGGAACTACGAGCAGTACTTC. Protein sequence: CSQLARNYEQYF.

The chain couples TRBV10-3 to TRBJ2-5; TRBD2 matches at 10 bases. This CDR3 spans 17 amino acids. The germline V gene has CDR1 ENHRY and CDR2 SYGVKD. J lost 5 bases, V lost 0 bases, and 9 bases had no gene match. The CDR3 nucleotides are TGTGCCATCAGTGAGTCGCCGACTAGCGGGTGGGGGGAGACCCAGTACTTC. This translates into CAISESPTSGWGETQYF.

The chain is built from TRBV7-3 and TRBJ2-1, with 11 bases matching TRBD2. Trimming at V came to 1 base and at J to 0 bases, leaving 2 bases not matched to a gene. Germline V gene lookup returns CDR1 SGHTA and CDR2 FQGTGA. CDR3 length equals 17 residues. The CDR3 DNA reads as TGTGCCAGCAGCTTAAGCACTAGCGGGAGCTCCTACAATGAGCAGTTCTTC. It specifies CASSLSTSGSSYNEQFF.

The chain is built from TRBV28 and TRBJ2-3; 12 positions agree with TRBD2. V lost 5 bases to trimming and J lost 2 bases; unmatched junction nucleotides: 8. CDR3 length: 17 residues. From germline, CDR1 is MDHEN and CDR2 SYDVKM. Here the CDR3 DNA reads TGTGCCAGCAGTCCAAGGACTAGCGGGACCTCCACAGATACGCAGTATTTT. Translation: CASSPRTSGTSTDTQYF.

This clone is a singleton in its sample. The chain links TRBV3-1 (or the pseudogene TRBV3-2) to TRBJ1-3; 8 bases line up with TRBD1. Germline loops: CDR1 LGHDT, CDR2 YNNKEL (reference sequence). V shed 5 bases, J shed 1 base, and the junction held 7 bases outside the gene matches. The CDR3 has 16 residues. The CDR3 DNA reads as TGTGCCAGCAGCTCCGGGACAGGCGAATCTGGAAACACCATATATTTT. Translated: CASSSGTGESGNTIYF.

The chain carries TRBV15 and TRBJ2-5, with TRBD1 matching over 11 bases. Per the germline V gene, CDR1 is LNHNV and CDR2 is YYDKDF (reference sequence). There are 16 residues in the CDR3. The junction had 4 bases not matched to a gene; V was cut back by 0 bases and J by 4 bases. The CDR3 bases are TGTGCCACCAGCAGAGAAACCGGGACAGGGGGAGAGACCCAGTACTTC. Translating it yields CATSRETGTGGETQYF.

This chain links TRBV3-1 (or the pseudogene TRBV3-2) with TRBJ2-7; 7 bases fit TRBD2. CDR3 size: 15 residues. The V gene's germline CDR1 is LGHDT and CDR2 YNNKEL (reference sequence). The trim removed 1 base at V and 3 bases at J, leaving 6 bases unmatched. CDR3 protein: CASSQVGGSHYEQYF. As DNA, the CDR3 is TGTGCCAGCAGCCAAGTGGGCGGGAGCCACTACGAGCAGTACTTC.

This clone has more than one count but fewer than ten. The chain carries TRBV18 and TRBJ1-2, with D tentatively TRBD1 (5 bases). In germline, CDR1 is KGHSH, CDR2 LQKENI. V gave up 4 bases and J gave up 6 bases, with 9 bases separating them. The CDR3 loop spans 12 amino acids. CDR3 sequence (DNA): TGTGCCAGCTCACAGGGGTTGGATGGCTACACCTTC. This codes for CASSQGLDGYTF.

The chain carries TRBV7-6 and TRBJ2-3, with TRBD2 matching 9 bases. V lost 5 bases to trimming and J lost 1 base; unmatched junction nucleotides: 7. Germline V gene data show CDR1 as SGHVS and CDR2 as FNYEAQ. The CDR3 consists of 16 residues. This CDR3 reads CASSQISSGGTDTQYF. Written as DNA, the CDR3 is TGTGCCAGCAGCCAGATCTCTAGCGGGGGCACAGATACGCAGTATTTT.

The chain is built from TRBV5-6 and TRBJ1-1; D is possibly TRBD1 (5 bases). Trimming cost V 0 bases and J 7 bases, with 7 bases left between them. This CDR3 comprises 12 residues. Germline V gene sequence: CDR1 SGHDT, CDR2 YYEEEE. The CDR3 sequence is CASSLGGYEAFF. The CDR3 nucleotides read TGTGCCAGCAGCTTGGGGGGCTATGAAGCTTTCTTT.